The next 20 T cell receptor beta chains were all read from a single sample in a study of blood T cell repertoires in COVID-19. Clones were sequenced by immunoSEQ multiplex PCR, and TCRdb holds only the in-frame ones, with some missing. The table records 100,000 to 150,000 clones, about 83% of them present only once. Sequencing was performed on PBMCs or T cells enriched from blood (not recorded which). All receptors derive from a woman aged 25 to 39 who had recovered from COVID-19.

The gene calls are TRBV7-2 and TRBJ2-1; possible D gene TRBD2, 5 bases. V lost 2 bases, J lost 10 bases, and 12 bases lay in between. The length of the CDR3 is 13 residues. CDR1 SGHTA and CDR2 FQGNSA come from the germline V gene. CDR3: CASSLSQPGEQFF. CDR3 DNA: TGTGCCAGCAGCTTATCCCAACCGGGGGAGCAGTTCTTC.

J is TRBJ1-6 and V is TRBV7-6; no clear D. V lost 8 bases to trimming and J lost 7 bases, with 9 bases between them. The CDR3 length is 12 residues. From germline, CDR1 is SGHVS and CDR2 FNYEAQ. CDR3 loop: CASSNRNSPLHF. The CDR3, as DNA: TGTGCCAGCTCTAATCGGAATTCACCCCTCCACTTT.

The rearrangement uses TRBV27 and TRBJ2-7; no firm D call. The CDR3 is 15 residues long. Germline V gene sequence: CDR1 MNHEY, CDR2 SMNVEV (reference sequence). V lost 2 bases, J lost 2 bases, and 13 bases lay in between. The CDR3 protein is CASSLSIGRTYEQYF. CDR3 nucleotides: TGTGCCAGCAGTTTAAGCATCGGCAGGACCTACGAGCAGTACTTC.

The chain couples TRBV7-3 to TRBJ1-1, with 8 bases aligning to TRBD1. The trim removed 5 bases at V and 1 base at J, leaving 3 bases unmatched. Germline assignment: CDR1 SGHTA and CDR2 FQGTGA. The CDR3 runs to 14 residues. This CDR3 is CASSTGTGNTEAFF. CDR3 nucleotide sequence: TGTGCCAGCAGCACCGGGACAGGGAACACTGAAGCTTTCTTT.

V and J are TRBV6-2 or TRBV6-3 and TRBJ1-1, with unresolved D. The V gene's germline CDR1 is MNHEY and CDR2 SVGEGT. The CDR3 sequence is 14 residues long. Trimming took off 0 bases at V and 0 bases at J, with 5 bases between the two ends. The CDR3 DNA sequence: TGTGCCAGCAGTTACTCTGGGCTGAACACTGAAGCTTTCTTT. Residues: CASSYSGLNTEAFF.

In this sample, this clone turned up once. The CDR3 is CASSRGGQGAYEQYF. The CDR3 DNA is TGTGCCAGCAGCAGAGGGGGACAGGGGGCCTACGAGCAGTACTTC. V usage is TRBV7-2 and J usage is TRBJ2-7; 11 bases map to TRBD1. Germline loops: CDR1 SGHTA, CDR2 FQGNSA. V lost 5 bases and J lost 2; bases outside the gene matches: 5. The CDR3 contains 15 residues.

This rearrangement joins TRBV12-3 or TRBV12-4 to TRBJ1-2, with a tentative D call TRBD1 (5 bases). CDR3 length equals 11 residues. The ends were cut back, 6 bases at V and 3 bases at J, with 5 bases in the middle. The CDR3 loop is CASRTDYGYTF. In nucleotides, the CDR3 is TGTGCCAGCAGGACAGACTATGGCTACACCTTC.

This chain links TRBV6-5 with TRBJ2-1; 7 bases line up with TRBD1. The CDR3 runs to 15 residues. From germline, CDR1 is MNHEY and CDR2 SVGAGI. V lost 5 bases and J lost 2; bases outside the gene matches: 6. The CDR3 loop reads CASSRQGTPYNEQFF. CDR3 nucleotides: TGTGCCAGCAGTAGACAGGGAACCCCCTACAATGAGCAGTTCTTC.

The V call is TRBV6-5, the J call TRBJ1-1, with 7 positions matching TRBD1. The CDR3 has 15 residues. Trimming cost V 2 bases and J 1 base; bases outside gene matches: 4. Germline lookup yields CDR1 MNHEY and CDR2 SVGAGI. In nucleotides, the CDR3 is TGTGCCAGCAGTTACACGGGACAGACGAACACTGAAGCTTTCTTT. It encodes CASSYTGQTNTEAFF.

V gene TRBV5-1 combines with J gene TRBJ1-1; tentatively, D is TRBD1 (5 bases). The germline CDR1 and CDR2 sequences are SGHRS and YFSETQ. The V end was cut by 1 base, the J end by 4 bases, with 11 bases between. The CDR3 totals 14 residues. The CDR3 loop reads CASSLWGGGTEAFF. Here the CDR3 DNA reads TGCGCCAGCAGCTTGTGGGGGGGAGGCACTGAAGCTTTCTTT.

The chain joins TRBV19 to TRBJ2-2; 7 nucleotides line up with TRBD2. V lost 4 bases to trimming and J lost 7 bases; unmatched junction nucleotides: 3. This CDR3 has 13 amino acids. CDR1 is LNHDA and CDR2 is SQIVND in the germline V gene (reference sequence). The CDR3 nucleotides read TGTGCCAGTAGTACGGGGAGGGGCGGGGAGCTGTTTTTT. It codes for CASSTGRGGELFF.

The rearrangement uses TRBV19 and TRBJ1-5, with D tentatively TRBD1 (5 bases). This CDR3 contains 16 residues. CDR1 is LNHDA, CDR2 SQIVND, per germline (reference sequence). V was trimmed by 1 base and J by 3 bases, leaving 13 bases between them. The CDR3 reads CASSIGGGRINQPQHF. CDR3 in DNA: TGTGCCAGTAGTATAGGGGGGGGACGGATCAATCAGCCCCAGCATTTT.

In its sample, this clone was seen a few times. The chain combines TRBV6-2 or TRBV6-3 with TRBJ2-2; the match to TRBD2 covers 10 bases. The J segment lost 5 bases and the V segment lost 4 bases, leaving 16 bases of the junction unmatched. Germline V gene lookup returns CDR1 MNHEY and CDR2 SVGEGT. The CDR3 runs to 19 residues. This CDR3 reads CASSSPIVAGGVGTGELFF. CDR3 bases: TGTGCCAGCAGTTCTCCGATAGTAGCGGGAGGAGTCGGTACCGGGGAGCTGTTTTTT.

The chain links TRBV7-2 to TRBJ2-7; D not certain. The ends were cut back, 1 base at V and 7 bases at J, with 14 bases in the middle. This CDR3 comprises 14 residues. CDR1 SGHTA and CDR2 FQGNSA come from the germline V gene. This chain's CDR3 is CASSLDWASEEQYF. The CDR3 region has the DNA TGTGCCAGCAGCTTAGACTGGGCTTCTGAGGAGCAGTACTTC.

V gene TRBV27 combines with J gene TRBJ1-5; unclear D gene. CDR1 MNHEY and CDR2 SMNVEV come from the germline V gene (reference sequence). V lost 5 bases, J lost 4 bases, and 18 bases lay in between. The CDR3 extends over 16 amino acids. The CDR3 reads CASSPGGLLRNQPQHF. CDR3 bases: TGTGCCAGCAGTCCAGGAGGACTCTTACGGAATCAGCCCCAGCATTTT.

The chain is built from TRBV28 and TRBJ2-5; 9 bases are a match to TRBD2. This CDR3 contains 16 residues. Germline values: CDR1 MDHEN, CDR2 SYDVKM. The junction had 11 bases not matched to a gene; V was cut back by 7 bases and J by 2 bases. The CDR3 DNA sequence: TGTGCCAGCACCCAACCGGGACTAGCATTACAAGAGACCCAGTACTTC. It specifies CASTQPGLALQETQYF. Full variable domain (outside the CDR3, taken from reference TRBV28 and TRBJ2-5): DVKVTQSSRYLVKRTGEKVFLECVQDMDHENMFWYRQDPGLGLRLIYFSYDVKMKEKGDIPEGYSVSREKKERFSLILESASTNQTSMYLCASTQPGLALQETQYFGPGTRLLVL.

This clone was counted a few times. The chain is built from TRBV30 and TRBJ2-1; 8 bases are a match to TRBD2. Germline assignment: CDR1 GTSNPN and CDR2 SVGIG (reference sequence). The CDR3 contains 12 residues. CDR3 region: CPAGELANEQFF. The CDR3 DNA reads TGTCCAGCGGGGGAGTTAGCCAATGAGCAGTTCTTC. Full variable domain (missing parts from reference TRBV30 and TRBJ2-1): SQTIHQWPATLVQPVGSPLSLECTVEGTSNPNLYWYRQAAGRGLQLLFYSVGIGQISSEVPQNLSASRPQDRQFILSSKKLLLSDSGFYLCPAGELANEQFFGPGTRLTVL.

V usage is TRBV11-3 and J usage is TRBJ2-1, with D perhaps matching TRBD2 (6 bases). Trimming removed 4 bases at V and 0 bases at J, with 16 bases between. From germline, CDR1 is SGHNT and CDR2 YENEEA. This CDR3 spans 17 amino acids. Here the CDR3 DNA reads TGTGCCAGCAGCTCCTCGGGAGATACAAGCTCCTACAATGAGCAGTTCTTC. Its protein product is CASSSSGDTSSYNEQFF.

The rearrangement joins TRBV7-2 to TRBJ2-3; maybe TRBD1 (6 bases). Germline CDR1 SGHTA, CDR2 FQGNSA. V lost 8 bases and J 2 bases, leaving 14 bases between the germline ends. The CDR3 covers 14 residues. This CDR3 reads CASGRGHFTDTQYF. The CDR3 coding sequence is TGTGCCAGCGGCCGGGGACACTTCACAGATACGCAGTATTTT.

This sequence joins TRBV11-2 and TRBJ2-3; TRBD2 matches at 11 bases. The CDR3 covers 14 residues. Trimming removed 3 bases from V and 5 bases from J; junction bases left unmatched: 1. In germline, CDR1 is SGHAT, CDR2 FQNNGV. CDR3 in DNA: TGTGCCAGCAGCTTTCTAGCGGGAGGAGATACGCAGTATTTT. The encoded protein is CASSFLAGGDTQYF.